The clone carrying this T cell receptor (beta chain) has more than one count but fewer than ten. Other DNA sequences in this sample translate to the same CDR3. Germline assignment: CDR1 SGHRS and CDR2 YFSETQ. V gave up 4 bases and J gave up 1 base; unmatched junction bases: 2. The CDR3 spans 16 residues. The entry originates in a study of blood T cell repertoires in COVID-19. Study background: Whether acute or convalescent, the COVID-19 samples came from the United States, Italy and Spain.

The assay was immunoSEQ multiplex PCR, and TCRdb's table has in-frame clones only and misses some. The sample gives nearly 250,000 clones, roughly 86% of which show up once; 5.5% to 6% is in the top ten. During active infection, Seattle patients enrolled and were then monitored through disease. The source is an elderly woman with COVID-19, enrolled during active disease. V gene TRBV5-1 combines with J gene TRBJ2-5, with 15 bases lining up with TRBD2. The specimen sequenced was peripheral blood. The CDR3 loop reads CASSGGLAGGQETQYF. CDR3 bases: TGCGCCAGCAGCGGGGGACTAGCGGGGGGCCAAGAGACCCAGTACTTC.